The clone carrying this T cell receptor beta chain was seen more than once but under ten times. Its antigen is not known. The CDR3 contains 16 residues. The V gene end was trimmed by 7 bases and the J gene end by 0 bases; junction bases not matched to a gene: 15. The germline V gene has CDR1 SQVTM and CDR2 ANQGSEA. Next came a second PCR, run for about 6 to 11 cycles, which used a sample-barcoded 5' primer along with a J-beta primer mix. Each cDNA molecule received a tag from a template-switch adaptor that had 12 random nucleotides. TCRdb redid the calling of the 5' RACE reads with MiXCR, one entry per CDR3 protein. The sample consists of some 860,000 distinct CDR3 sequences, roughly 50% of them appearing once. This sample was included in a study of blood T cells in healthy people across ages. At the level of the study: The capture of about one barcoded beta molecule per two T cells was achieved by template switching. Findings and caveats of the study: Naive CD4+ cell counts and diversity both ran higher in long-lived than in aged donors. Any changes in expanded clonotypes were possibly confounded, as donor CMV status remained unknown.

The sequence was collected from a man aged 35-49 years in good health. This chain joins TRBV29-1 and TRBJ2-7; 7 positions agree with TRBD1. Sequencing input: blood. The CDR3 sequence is CSATLQGSSPSYEQYF. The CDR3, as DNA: TGCAGCGCTACATTACAGGGGTCCAGCCCCTCCTACGAGCAGTACTTC.